The present T cell receptor (beta chain) was sequenced within a study of T cell responses to AZD1222 COVID-19 vaccine. V lost 6 bases, J lost 3 bases, and 7 bases stayed unmatched. Germline V gene sequence: CDR1 SGHDT, CDR2 YYEEEE. CDR3 length equals 15 residues. Notes on the study in general: At baseline, just 5 or 6 AZD1222 recipients tested seropositive. In all cases, repertoires were sampled only after the peak T cell response.

Produced via immunoSEQ multiplex PCR; TCRdb's table is partial and in-frame only. The sample yields more than 140,000 clones, more than 80% seen once. Notes on this clone: The antigen is undetermined.

The sequence was collected from an adult in good health. This rearrangement joins TRBV5-6 to TRBJ2-7, with 12 nucleotides matching TRBD2. The specimen was peripheral blood, collected on day 0 of AZD1222 vaccination. The CDR3 spells CASKELAGGDYEQYF. The CDR3, as DNA: TGTGCCAGCAAGGAACTAGCGGGAGGAGACTACGAGCAGTACTTC. The full variable domain, with the rest looked up from reference TRBV5-6 and TRBJ2-7, is DAGVTQSPTHLIKTRGQQVTLRCSPKSGHDTVSWYQQALGQGPQFIFQYYEEEERQRGNFPDRFSGHQFPNYSSELNVNALLLGDSALYLCASKELAGGDYEQYFGPGTRLTVT.